A selection of T cell receptor beta chains follows, all from one sample in a study of blood T cell repertoires in COVID-19. Clones were read by immunoSEQ multiplex PCR, and TCRdb kept only the in-frame ones, dropping some. The sample holds tens of thousands of clones, approximately 90% seen once. Sequencing was done on a sample of peripheral blood. All receptors come from a man between 65 and 85 years old with active or convalescent COVID-19. CDR3s include the opening cysteine and the closing phenylalanine or tryptophan.

j_call	v_call	cdr3_aa
TRBJ2-7	TRBV28	CASSMTGAASDEQYF
TRBJ2-2	TRBV5-6	CASSFGTSGSSTGELFF
TRBJ1-5	TRBV6-2/TRBV6-3	CASSAGSQGAGGNQPQHF
TRBJ2-1	TRBV7-2	CASSSDRGQYNEQFF
TRBJ1-5	TRBV27	CASSSTLTGGNQPQHF
TRBJ2-1	TRBV5-1	CASSLADRGYNEQFF
TRBJ2-5	TRBV7-2	CASSLRQGGRETQYF
TRBJ1-2	TRBV12-3/TRBV12-4	CASSSNNYGYTF
TRBJ1-1	TRBV19	CASKKRENTEAFF
TRBJ1-6	TRBV7-2	CASSLRDRGYNSPLHF
TRBJ2-1	TRBV29-1	CSVETLAYNEQFF
TRBJ1-3	TRBV15	CATSRVGGAGNTIYF
TRBJ2-1	TRBV9	CASTEIAGNYNEQFF
TRBJ1-1	TRBV29-1	CSVPWWGHGVEAFF
TRBJ2-7	TRBV7-9	CASSQEAGTGGYEQYF
TRBJ2-7	TRBV19	CASSRSRGDSSYEQYF
TRBJ2-1	TRBV18	CASSPPGGKTEVSNEQFF
TRBJ1-6	TRBV2	CASSQGMYNSPLHF
TRBJ2-7	TRBV2	CASRGGSYEQYF
TRBJ1-3	TRBV5-1	CASSPPGGSGNTIYF
TRBJ1-2	TRBV6-5	CASTFDRSANYGYTF
TRBJ2-2	TRBV25-1	CASRGHPGELFF
TRBJ1-2	TRBV19	CASRAGTGGRRNRYTF
TRBJ1-2	TRBV2	CASRVDSNYGYTF
TRBJ2-3	TRBV7-3	CASSLGLVASDTQYF
TRBJ2-7	TRBV28	CASRSPSGTYEQYF
TRBJ1-5	TRBV6-2/TRBV6-3	CASSFYRDAGNQPQHF
TRBJ1-2	TRBV30	CAWSVKGAYGYTF
TRBJ2-5	TRBV5-4	CASSLGSGQGAKETQYF
TRBJ2-1	TRBV18	CASSPSGQVYNEQFF
TRBJ2-1	TRBV14	CASSQQLAGGPRNEQFF
TRBJ2-5	TRBV10-3	CAISGGGHNLNQETQYF
TRBJ2-1	TRBV30	CAWNPGSPTYNEQFF
TRBJ1-1	TRBV19	CASSIDRGRTTEAFF
TRBJ2-1	TRBV3-1/TRBV3-2	CASSQAPQVYEQFF
TRBJ1-5	TRBV7-8	CASSHRGGNQPQHF
TRBJ1-1	TRBV5-6	CASSGDRGRNTEAFF
TRBJ2-1	TRBV2	CASTAGTSSAQLF
TRBJ2-7	TRBV4-1	CASSHRQGLDYEQYF
TRBJ1-5	TRBV28	CASSLSTGFYSNQPQHF
TRBJ1-3	TRBV19	CASNSVGTDGNTIYF
TRBJ2-1	TRBV2	CASEQGVPYNEQFF
TRBJ1-6	TRBV2	CASTPGQGTSPLHF
TRBJ1-2	TRBV6-5	CASRPDQGAYGYTF
TRBJ1-2	TRBV12-3/TRBV12-4	CASSTGGNYGYTF
TRBJ1-1	TRBV19	CASSIDTSGGSEAFF